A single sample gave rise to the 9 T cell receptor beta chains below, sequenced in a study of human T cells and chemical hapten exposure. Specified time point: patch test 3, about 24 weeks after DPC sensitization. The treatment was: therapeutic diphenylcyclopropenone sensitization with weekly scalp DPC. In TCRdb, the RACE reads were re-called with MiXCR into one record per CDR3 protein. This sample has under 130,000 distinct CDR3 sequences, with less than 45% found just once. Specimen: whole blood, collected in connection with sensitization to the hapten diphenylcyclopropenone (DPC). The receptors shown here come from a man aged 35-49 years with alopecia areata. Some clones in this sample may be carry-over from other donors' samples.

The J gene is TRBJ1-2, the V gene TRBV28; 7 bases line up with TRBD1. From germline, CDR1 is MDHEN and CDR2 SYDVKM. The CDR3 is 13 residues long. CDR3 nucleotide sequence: TGTGCTTCACTCCGGGACAGTGACTATGGCTACACCTTC. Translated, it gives CASLRDSDYGYTF.

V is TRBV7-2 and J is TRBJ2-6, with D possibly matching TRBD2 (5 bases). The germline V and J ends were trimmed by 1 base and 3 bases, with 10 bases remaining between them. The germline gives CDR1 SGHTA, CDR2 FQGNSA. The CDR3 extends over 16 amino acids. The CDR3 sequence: CASSLDGVLGANVLTF. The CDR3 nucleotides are TGTGCCAGCAGCTTAGACGGGGTCCTTGGGGCCAACGTCCTGACTTTC.

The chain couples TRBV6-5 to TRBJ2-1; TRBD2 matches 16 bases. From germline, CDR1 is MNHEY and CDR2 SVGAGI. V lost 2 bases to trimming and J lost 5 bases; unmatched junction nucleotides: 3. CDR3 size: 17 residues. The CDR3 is CASSYGGLAGGNNEQFF. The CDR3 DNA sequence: TGTGCCAGCAGTTACGGGGGACTAGCGGGAGGGAACAATGAGCAGTTCTTC.

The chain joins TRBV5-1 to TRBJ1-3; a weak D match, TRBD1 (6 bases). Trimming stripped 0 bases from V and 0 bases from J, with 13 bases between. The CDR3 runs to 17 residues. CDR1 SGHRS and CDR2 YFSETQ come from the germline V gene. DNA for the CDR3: TGCGCCAGCAGCTTGGCCTTAACAGGGATCTCTGGAAACACCATATATTTT. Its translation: CASSLALTGISGNTIYF.

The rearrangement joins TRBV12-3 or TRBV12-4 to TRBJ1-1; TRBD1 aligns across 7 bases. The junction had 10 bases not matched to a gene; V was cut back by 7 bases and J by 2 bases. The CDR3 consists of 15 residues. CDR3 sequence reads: CASKLTGTANTEAFF. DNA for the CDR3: TGTGCCAGCAAATTAACCGGGACAGCTAACACTGAAGCTTTCTTT.

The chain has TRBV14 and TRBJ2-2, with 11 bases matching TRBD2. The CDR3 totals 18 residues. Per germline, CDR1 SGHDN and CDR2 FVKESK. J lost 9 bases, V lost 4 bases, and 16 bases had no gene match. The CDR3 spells CASSPEGVAGGPSRELFF. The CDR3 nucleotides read TGTGCCAGCAGCCCGGAGGGAGTAGCGGGAGGGCCCAGCAGGGAGCTGTTTTTT.

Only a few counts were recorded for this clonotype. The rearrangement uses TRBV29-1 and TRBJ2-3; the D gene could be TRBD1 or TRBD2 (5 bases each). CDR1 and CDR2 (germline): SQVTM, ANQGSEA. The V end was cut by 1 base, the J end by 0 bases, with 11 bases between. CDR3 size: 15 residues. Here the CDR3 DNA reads TGCAGCGTTGAAGCCGTAGAGGGGAGCACAGATACGCAGTATTTT. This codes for CSVEAVEGSTDTQYF.

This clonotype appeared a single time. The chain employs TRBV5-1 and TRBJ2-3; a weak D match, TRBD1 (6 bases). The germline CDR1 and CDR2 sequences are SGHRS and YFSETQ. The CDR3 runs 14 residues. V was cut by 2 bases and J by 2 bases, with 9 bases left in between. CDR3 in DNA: TGCGCCAGCAGCTTTGGGACACCCACAGATACGCAGTATTTT. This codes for CASSFGTPTDTQYF.

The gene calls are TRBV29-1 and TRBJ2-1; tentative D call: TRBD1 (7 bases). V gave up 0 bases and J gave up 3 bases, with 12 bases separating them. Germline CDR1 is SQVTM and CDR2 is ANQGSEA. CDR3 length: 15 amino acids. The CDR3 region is CSVEEGGGCYNEQFF. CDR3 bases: TGCAGCGTTGAAGAAGGAGGGGGCTGCTACAATGAGCAGTTCTTC.